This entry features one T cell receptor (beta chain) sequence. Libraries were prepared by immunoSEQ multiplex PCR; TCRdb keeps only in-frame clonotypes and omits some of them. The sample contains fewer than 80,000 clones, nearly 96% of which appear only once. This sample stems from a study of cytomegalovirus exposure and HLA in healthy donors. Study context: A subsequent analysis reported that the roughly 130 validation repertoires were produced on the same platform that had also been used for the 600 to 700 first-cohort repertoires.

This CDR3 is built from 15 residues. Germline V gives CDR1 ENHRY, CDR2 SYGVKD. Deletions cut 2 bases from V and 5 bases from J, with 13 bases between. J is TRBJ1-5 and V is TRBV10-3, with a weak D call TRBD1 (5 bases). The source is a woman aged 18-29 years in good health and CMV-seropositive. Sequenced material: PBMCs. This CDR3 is CAISEDGGRYQPQHF. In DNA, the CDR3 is TGTGCCATCAGTGAGGATGGGGGGAGATATCAGCCCCAGCATTTT.